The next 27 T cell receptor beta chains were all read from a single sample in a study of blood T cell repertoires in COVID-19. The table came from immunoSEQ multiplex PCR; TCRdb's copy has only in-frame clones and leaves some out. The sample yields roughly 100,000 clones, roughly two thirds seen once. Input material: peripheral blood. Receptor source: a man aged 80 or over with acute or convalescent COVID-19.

CDR3 nucleotides: TGTGCCAGCAGCTTAGACGGACTAGCGCCCGGGGAGCTGTTTTTT. It yields the protein CASSLDGLAPGELFF. The gene calls are TRBV7-9 and TRBJ2-2; 9 bases are a match to TRBD2. The trim removed 1 base at V and 6 bases at J, leaving 3 bases unmatched. CDR3 length: 15 amino acids. Germline CDR1 SEHNR, CDR2 FQNEAQ (reference sequence).

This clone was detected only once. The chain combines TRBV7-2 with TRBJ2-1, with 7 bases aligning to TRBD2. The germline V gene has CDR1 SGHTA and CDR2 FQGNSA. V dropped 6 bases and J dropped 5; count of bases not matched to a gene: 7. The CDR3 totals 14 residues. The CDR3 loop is CASSRDYINNEQFF. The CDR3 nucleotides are TGTGCCAGCAGTCGGGACTACATTAACAATGAGCAGTTCTTC. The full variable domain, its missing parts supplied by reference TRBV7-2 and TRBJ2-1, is GAGVSQSPSNKVTEKGKDVELRCDPISGHTALYWYRQSLGQGLEFLIYFQGNSAPDKSGLPSDRFSAERTGGSVSTLTIQRTQQEDSAVYLCASSRDYINNEQFFGPGTRLTVL.

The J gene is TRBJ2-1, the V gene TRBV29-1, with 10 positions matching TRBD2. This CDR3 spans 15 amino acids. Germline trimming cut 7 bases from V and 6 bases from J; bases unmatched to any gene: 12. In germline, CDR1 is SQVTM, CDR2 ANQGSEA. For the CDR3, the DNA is TGCAGCGCCTCCACCACTAGCGGGGTGATCAATGAGCAGTTCTTC. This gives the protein CSASTTSGVINEQFF.

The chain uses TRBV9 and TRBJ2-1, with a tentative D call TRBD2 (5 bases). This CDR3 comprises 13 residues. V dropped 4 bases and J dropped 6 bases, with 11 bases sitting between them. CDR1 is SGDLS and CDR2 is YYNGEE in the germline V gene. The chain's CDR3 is CASSSLRGNEQFF. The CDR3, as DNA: TGTGCCAGCAGCTCGTTACGGGGCAATGAGCAGTTCTTC.

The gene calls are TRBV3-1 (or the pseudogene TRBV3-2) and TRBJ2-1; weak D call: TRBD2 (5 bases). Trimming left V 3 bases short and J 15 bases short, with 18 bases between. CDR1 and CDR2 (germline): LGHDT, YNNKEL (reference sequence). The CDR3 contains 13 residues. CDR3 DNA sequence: TGTGCCAGCAGCCAGACCGACTCTAGCAGGCGGTTCTTC. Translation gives CASSQTDSSRRFF.

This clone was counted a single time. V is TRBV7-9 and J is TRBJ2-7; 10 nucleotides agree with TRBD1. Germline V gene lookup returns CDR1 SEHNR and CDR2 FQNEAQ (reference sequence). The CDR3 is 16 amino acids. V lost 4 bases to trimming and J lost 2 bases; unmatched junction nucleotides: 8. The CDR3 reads CASSSNLGTGAYEQYF. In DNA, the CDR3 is TGTGCCAGCAGCTCAAACCTCGGGACAGGGGCCTACGAGCAGTACTTC.

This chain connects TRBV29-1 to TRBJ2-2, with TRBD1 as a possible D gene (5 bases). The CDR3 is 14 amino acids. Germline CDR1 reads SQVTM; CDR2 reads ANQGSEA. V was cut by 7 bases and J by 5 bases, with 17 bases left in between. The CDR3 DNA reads TGCAGCGCAGGTCAGGGTAGTGGAACCGGGGAGCTGTTTTTT. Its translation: CSAGQGSGTGELFF.

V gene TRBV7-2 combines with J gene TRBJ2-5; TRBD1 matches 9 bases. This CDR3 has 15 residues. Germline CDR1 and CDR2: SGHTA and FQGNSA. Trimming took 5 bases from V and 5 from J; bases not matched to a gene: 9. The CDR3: CASSPQGAPRETQYF. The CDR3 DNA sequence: TGTGCCAGCAGCCCACAGGGGGCGCCGAGGGAGACCCAGTACTTC.

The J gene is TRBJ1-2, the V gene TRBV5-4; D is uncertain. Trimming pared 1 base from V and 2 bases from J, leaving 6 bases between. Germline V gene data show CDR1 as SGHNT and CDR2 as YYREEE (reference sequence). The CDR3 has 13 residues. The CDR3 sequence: CASSLTQNYGYTF. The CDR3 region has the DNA TGTGCCAGCAGCTTGACCCAGAACTATGGCTACACCTTC. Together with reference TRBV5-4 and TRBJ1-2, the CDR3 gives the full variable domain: ETGVTQSPTHLIKTRGQQVTLRCSSQSGHNTVSWYQQALGQGPQFIFQYYREEENGRGNFPPRFSGLQFPNYSSELNVNALELDDSALYLCASSLTQNYGYTFGSGTRLTVV.

The CDR3 reads CASSISLAEWGYEQYF. The CDR3 region has the DNA TGTGCCAGTAGTATATCACTAGCGGAGTGGGGCTACGAGCAGTACTTC. The chain joins TRBV19 to TRBJ2-7, with 8 bases that match TRBD2. This CDR3 is built from 16 residues. The trim removed 2 bases at V and 3 bases at J, leaving 9 bases unmatched. Germline V gene data show CDR1 as LNHDA and CDR2 as SQIVND (reference sequence). The complete variable domain, with remaining parts taken from reference TRBV19 and TRBJ2-7, reads DGGITQSPKYLFRKEGQNVTLSCEQNLNHDAMYWYRQDPGQGLRLIYYSQIVNDFQKGDIAEGYSVSREKKESFPLTVTSAQKNPTAFYLCASSISLAEWGYEQYFGPGTRLTVT.

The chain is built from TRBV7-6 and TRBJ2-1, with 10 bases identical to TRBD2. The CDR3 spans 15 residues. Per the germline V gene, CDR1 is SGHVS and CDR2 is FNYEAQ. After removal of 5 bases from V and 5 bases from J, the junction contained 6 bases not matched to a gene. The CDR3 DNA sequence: TGTGCCAGCAGCCCTACTAGCGGGACTAACAATGAGCAGTTCTTC. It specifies CASSPTSGTNNEQFF.

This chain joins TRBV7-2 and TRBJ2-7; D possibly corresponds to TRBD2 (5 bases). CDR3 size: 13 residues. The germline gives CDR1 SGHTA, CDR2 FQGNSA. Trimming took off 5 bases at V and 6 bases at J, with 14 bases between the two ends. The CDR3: CASSDYKALEQYF. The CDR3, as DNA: TGTGCCAGCAGCGACTACAAGGCCCTCGAGCAGTACTTC.

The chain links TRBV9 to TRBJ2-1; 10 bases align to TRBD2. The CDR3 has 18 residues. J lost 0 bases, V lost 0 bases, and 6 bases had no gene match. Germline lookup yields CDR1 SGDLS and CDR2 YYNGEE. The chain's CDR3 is CASSVDPSSGSSYNEQFF. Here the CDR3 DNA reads TGTGCCAGCAGCGTAGACCCCTCTAGCGGGAGCTCCTACAATGAGCAGTTCTTC. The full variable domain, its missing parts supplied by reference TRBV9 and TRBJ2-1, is DSGVTQTPKHLITATGQRVTLRCSPRSGDLSVYWYQQSLDQGLQFLIQYYNGEERAKGNILERFSAQQFPDLHSELNLSSLELGDSALYFCASSVDPSSGSSYNEQFFGPGTRLTVL.

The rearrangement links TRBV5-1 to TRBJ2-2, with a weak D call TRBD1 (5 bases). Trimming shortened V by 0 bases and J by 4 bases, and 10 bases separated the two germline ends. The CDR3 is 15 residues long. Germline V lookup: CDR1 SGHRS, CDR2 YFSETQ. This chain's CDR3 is CASSLASGITGELFF. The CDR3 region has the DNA TGCGCCAGCAGCTTGGCCTCAGGGATCACCGGGGAGCTGTTTTTT.

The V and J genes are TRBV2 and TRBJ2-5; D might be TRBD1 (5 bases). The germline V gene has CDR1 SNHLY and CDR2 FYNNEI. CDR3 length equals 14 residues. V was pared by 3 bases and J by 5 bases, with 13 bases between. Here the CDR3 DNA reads TGTGCCAGCAGTGACGTCGGACACGCCGAGACCCAGTACTTC. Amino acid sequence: CASSDVGHAETQYF.

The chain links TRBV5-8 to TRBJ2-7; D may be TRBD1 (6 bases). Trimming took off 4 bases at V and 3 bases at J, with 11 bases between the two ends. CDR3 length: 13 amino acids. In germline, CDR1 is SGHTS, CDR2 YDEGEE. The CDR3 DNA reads TGTGCCAGCAGCATCGGACAGATCTACGAGCAGTACTTC. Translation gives CASSIGQIYEQYF.

The CDR3 DNA reads TGCAGCGTTGTCGGGACCTTCGGGACAATCGGGACCCAGTACTTC. This encodes CSVVGTFGTIGTQYF. This chain links TRBV29-1 with TRBJ2-5, with D possibly being TRBD1 (6 bases). V gave up 4 bases and J gave up 7 bases, with 22 bases separating them. Germline assignment: CDR1 SQVTM and CDR2 ANQGSEA. The CDR3 is 15 residues long.

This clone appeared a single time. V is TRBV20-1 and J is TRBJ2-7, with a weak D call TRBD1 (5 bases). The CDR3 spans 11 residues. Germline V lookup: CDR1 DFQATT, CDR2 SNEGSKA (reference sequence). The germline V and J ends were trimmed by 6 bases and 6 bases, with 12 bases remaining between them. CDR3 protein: CSAVPGSEQYF. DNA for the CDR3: TGCAGTGCGGTACCAGGGTCCGAGCAGTACTTC.

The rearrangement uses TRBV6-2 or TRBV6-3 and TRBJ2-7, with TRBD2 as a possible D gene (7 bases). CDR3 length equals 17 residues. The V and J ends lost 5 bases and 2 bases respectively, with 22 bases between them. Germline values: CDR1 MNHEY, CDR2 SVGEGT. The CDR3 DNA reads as TGTGCCAGCAGTAGGCCTACCGGGGGGCCCAACACCTACGAGCAGTACTTC. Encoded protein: CASSRPTGGPNTYEQYF.

CDR3 amino acids: CASSDGGRSDEQYF. The CDR3 DNA is TGTGCCAGCAGTGACGGGGGGCGAAGCGACGAGCAGTACTTC. This chain uses TRBV6-1 with TRBJ2-7, with a weak D call TRBD2 (7 bases). The CDR3 extends over 14 amino acids. The V end lost 3 bases, the J end lost 5 bases, and 14 bases lay between the germline ends. Germline lookup yields CDR1 MNHNS and CDR2 SASEGT.

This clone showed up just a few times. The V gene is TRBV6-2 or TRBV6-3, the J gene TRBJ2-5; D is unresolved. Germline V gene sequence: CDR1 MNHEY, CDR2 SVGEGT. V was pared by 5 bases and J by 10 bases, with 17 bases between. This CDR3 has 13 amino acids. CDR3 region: CASSDLYSFFQYF. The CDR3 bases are TGTGCCAGCAGTGACCTTTACAGCTTCTTCCAGTACTTC.

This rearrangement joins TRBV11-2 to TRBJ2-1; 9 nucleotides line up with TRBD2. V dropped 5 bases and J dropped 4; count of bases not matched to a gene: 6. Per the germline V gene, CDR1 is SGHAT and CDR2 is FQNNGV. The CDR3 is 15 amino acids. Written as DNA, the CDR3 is TGTGCCAGCAGCCTGACTAGCGGTACATACAATGAGCAGTTCTTC. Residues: CASSLTSGTYNEQFF.

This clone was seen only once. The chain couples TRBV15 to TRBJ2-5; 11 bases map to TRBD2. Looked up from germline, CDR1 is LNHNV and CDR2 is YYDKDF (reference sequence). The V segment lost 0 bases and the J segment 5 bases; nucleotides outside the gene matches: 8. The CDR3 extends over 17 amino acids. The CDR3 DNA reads TGTGCCACCAGCAGAGATCTACTAGCGGGAGAGAGGGAGACCCAGTACTTC. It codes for CATSRDLLAGERETQYF. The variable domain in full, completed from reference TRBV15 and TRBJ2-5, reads DAMVIQNPRYQVTQFGKPVTLSCSQTLNHNVMYWYQQKSSQAPKLLFHYYDKDFNNEADTPDNFQSRRPNTSFCFLDIRSPGLGDTAMYLCATSRDLLAGERETQYFGPGTRLLVL.

The CDR3 sequence is CAAELGASGREQFF. The CDR3 DNA reads TGTGCCGCCGAGCTGGGGGCTAGCGGGCGTGAGCAGTTCTTC. The J gene is TRBJ2-1, the V gene TRBV27; TRBD2 aligns across 8 bases. Unmatched junction bases numbered 15, after V lost 11 bases and J lost 9 bases. Germline assignment: CDR1 MNHEY and CDR2 SMNVEV (reference sequence). This CDR3 spans 14 amino acids.

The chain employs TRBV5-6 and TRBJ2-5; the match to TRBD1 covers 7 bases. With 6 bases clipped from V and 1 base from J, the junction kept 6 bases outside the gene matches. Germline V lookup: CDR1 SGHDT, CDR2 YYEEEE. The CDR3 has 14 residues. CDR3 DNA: TGTGCCAGCACCCCCGGGACAGTCCAAGAGACCCAGTACTTC. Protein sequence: CASTPGTVQETQYF.

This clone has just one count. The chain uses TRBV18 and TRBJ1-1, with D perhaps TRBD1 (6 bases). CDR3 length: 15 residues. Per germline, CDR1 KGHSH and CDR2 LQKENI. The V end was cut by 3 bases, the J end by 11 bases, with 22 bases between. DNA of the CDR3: TGTGCCAGCTCACCCCCCAGTAGGGGGGGCCAGCCGGCTTTCTTT. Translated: CASSPPSRGGQPAFF.

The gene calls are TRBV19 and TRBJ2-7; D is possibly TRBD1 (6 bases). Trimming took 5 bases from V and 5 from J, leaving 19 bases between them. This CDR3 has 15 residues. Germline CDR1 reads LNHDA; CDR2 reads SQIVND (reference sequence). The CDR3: CASSDRGSLLNEQYF. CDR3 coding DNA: TGTGCCAGTAGTGATAGGGGGTCACTCCTCAACGAGCAGTACTTC.